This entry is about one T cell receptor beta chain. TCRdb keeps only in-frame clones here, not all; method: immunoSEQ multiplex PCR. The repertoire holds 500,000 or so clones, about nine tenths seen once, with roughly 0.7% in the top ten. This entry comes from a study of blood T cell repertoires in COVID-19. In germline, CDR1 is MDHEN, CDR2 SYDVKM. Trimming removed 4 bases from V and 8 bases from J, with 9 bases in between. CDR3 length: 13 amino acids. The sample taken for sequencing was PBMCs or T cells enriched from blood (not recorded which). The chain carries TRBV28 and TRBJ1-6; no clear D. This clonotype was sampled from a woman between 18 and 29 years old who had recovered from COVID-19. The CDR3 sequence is CASSSVAYSPLHF. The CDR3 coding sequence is TGTGCCAGCAGTTCTGTAGCGTATTCACCCCTCCACTTT.